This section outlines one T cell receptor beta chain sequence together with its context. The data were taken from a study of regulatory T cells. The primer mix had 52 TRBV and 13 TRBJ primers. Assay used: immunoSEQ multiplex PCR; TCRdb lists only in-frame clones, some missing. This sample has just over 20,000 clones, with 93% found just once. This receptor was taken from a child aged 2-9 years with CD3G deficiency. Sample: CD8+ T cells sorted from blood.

The CDR3 nucleotides read TGTGCCAGTAGTTCCCGGGGGCGGGGATCCCATGAGCAGTTCTTC. The encoded protein is CASSSRGRGSHEQFF. The rearrangement uses TRBV19 and TRBJ2-1; the D gene could be TRBD1 or TRBD2 (6 bases each). V dropped 5 bases and J dropped 8 bases, with 19 bases sitting between them. The CDR3 consists of 15 residues. Germline CDR1 and CDR2: LNHDA and SQIVND (reference sequence).